Listed below are T cell receptor beta chains from one sample, sequenced in a study of shared clonotypes between healthy human individuals. The data were produced by immunoSEQ multiplex PCR, yet TCRdb's version contains in-frame clones alone and is incomplete. The sample shows fewer than 200,000 clones, roughly 91% of them seen only once. Input material: naive CD4+ T cells sorted from blood. The source of these receptors is a woman under 40 in good health. Each CDR3 is given with its conserved first and last residue. The D gene is left open where the match is weak. Size is omitted from some rows. Given values are once, few, many or a class for expanded clones.

clone_size: -
d_call: TRBD2
j_call: TRBJ2-5
v_call: TRBV28
cdr3_aa: CASRTGGDGETQYF
cdr3_nt: TGTGCCAGCAGGACGGGAGGGGATGGAGAGACCCAGTACTTC

clone_size: once
d_call: TRBD2
j_call: TRBJ2-5
v_call: TRBV14
cdr3_aa: CASSQDWLAGGQGTQYF
cdr3_nt: TGTGCCAGCAGCCAAGATTGGCTAGCGGGGGGCCAGGGGACCCAGTACTTC

clone_size: -
d_call: -
j_call: TRBJ1-1
v_call: TRBV28
cdr3_aa: CASSSVTKDTEAFF
cdr3_nt: TGTGCCAGCAGTTCCGTGACTAAAGACACTGAAGCTTTCTTT

clone_size: -
d_call: -
j_call: TRBJ1-4
v_call: TRBV6-1
cdr3_aa: CASSEIGVGDEKLFF
cdr3_nt: TGTGCCAGCAGTGAAATCGGGGTGGGGGATGAAAAACTGTTTTTT

clone_size: -
d_call: -
j_call: TRBJ1-5
v_call: TRBV30
cdr3_aa: CAWNGDNTQPQHF
cdr3_nt: TGTGCCTGGAACGGGGACAATACCCAGCCCCAGCATTTT

clone_size: -
d_call: -
j_call: TRBJ1-1
v_call: TRBV27
cdr3_aa: CASSRDRLMNTEAFF
cdr3_nt: TGTGCCAGCAGTAGGGACCGACTCATGAACACTGAAGCTTTCTTT

clone_size: -
d_call: -
j_call: TRBJ1-1
v_call: TRBV11-2
cdr3_aa: CASSSRTGTTEAFF
cdr3_nt: TGTGCCAGCAGCTCCAGAACAGGGACCACTGAAGCTTTCTTT

clone_size: -
d_call: TRBD2
j_call: TRBJ2-2
v_call: TRBV2
cdr3_aa: CASRLGTSGSYTGELFF
cdr3_nt: TGTGCCAGCAGACTGGGGACTAGCGGGAGCTACACCGGGGAGCTGTTTTTT

clone_size: -
d_call: TRBD2
j_call: TRBJ2-7
v_call: TRBV2
cdr3_aa: CASSELGTSGGEQYF
cdr3_nt: TGTGCCAGCAGTGAACTAGGGACTAGCGGGGGTGAGCAGTACTTC

clone_size: once
d_call: TRBD1
j_call: TRBJ2-4
v_call: TRBV11-2
cdr3_aa: CASRSPGQGLNIQYF
cdr3_nt: TGTGCCAGCAGATCGCCGGGACAGGGACTTAACATTCAGTACTTC

clone_size: -
d_call: -
j_call: TRBJ2-1
v_call: TRBV18
cdr3_aa: CASSQQKATPGDEQFF
cdr3_nt: TGTGCCAGCTCACAACAGAAGGCCACCCCAGGCGATGAGCAGTTCTTC

clone_size: once
d_call: -
j_call: TRBJ1-4
v_call: TRBV2
cdr3_aa: CASTQARNEKLFF
cdr3_nt: TGTGCCAGCACGCAGGCTCGAAATGAAAAACTGTTTTTT

clone_size: -
d_call: -
j_call: TRBJ2-7
v_call: TRBV5-1
cdr3_aa: CASSLEAFYEQYF
cdr3_nt: TGCGCCAGCAGCTTGGAGGCTTTCTACGAGCAGTACTTC

clone_size: -
d_call: -
j_call: TRBJ1-2
v_call: TRBV28
cdr3_aa: CASSFGMGGYTF
cdr3_nt: TGTGCCAGCAGTTTCGGGATGGGGGGCTACACCTTC